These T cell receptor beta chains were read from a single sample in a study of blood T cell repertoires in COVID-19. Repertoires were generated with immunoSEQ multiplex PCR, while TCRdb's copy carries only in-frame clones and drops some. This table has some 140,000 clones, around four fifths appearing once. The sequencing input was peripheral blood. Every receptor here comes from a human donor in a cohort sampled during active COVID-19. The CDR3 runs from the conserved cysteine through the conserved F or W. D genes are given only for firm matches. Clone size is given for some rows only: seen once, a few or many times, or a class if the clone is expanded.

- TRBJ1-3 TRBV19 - CASWRGTGNTIYF
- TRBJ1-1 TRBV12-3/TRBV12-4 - CASLVGNTEAFF
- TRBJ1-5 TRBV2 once CASSDRGDPSNQPQHF
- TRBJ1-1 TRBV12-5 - CASGLKRTEAFF
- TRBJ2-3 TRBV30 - CAWSALHRTSTDTQYF
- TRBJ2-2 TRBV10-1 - CASSDSTFGELFF
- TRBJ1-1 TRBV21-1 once CASRATGDPNTEAFF
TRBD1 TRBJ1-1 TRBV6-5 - CASRPQGAANTEAFF
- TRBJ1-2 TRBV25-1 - CASLGGGGYTF
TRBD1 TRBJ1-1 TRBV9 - CASSQGQGTRAFF
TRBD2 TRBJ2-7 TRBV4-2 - CASSHGLAGGEGYEQYF
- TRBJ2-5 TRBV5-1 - CASSPNQETQYF
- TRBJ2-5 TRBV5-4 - CASSPGGAGTQETQYF
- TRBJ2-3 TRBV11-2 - CASSFPGPGTDTQYF
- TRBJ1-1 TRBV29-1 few CSAHGGSGTEAFF
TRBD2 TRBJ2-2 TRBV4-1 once CASTRGGPGTGELFF
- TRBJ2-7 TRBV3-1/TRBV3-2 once CASSQEVPGGEQYF
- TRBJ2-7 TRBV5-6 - CASSQGPEQYF
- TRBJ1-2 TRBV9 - CASSVEGAGDDYGYTF
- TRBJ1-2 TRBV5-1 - CASSFREGGYGYTF
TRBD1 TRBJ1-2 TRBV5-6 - CASSPTPGGTNYGYTF
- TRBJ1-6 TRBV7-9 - CASSGGQQPTSYNSPLHF
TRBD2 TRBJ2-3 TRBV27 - CASSLGTSGTDTQYF
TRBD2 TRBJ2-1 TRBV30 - CASGGFYNEQFF
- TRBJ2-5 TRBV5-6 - CASSWRLGVREETQYF
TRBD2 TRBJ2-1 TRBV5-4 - CASSFMRGAYNEQFF
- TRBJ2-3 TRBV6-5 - CASSSGLDTQYF
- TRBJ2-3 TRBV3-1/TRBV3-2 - CASSQGAGSTDTQYF
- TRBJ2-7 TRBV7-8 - CASSPSGSSYEQYF
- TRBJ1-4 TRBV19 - CASSIDGARGNEKLFF
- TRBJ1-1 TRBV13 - CASSFRGRGNTEAFF
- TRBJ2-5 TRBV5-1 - CASSLSRGREETQYF
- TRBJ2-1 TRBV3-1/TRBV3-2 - CASSKRRGDEQFF
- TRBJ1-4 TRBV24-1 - CAAERQSNGEKLFF
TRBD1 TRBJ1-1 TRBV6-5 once CASTVRQGRTEAFF
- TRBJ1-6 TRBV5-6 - CASSLDPGGSSPLHF
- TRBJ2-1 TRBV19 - CASISGAGTYNEQFF
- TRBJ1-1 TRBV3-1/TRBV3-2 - CASSPGGIRNTEAFF
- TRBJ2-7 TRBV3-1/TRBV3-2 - CASSQELRQAPVYF
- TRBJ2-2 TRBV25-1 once CASTDRLSNTGELFF
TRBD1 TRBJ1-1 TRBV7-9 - CASSLIGGDREAFF
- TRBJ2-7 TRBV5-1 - CASSTGMSYEQYF
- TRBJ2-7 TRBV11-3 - CASSSSDRIISCEQYF
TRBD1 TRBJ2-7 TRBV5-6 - CASIGTGGSFSYEQYF
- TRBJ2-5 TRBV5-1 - CASTLGSGQETQYF
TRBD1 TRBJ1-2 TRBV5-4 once CASSNPGTGGNYGYTF
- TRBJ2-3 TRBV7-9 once CASSSRGGTDTQYF
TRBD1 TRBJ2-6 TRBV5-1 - CASSPKTGTGANVLTF
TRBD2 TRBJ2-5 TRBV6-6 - CASSRPAGEETQYF
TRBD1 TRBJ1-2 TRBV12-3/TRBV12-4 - CASTARTGPGYTF
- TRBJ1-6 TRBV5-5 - CASSSGGGGIDSPLHF
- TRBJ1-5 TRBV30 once CAWSWGGRSNQPQHF
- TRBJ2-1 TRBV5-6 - CASSFGGKPNEQFF
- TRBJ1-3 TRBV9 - CASSVDGVRGNTIYF
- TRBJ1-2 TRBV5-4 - CASSPDSNYGYTF